These T cell receptor beta chains were read from a single sample in a study of blood T cell repertoires in COVID-19. Clones were read by immunoSEQ multiplex PCR, and TCRdb kept only the in-frame ones, dropping some. The sample yields 400,000 to 500,000 clones, 70% to 90% seen once. Input material: peripheral blood. The receptors stem from a woman under 40 with active or convalescent COVID-19. Each CDR3 is given with its conserved first and last residue. Fields, in order: J gene, D gene, clone size, V gene, CDR3 protein, CDR3 DNA. A D gene is named only where the DNA matches it firmly. The size field is filled for only some rows; it gives once, few, many or a size class.

j_gene: TRBJ2-1
d_gene: TRBD2
abundance: .
v_gene: TRBV4-2
CDR3aa: CASRNSGRGLYNEQFF
CDR3nt: TGTGCCAGCAGAAATAGCGGGAGGGGGTTATACAATGAGCAGTTCTTC

j_gene: TRBJ2-3
d_gene: TRBD2
abundance: .
v_gene: TRBV7-6
CDR3aa: CASSLVLGTSGGSGDTQYF
CDR3nt: TGTGCCAGCAGCTTAGTCCTTGGTACTAGCGGGGGGAGTGGAGATACGCAGTATTTT

j_gene: TRBJ1-5
d_gene: .
abundance: .
v_gene: TRBV28
CDR3aa: CASSLGGNSNQPQHF
CDR3nt: TGTGCCAGCAGCTTGGGGGGTAATAGCAATCAGCCCCAGCATTTT

j_gene: TRBJ2-1
d_gene: .
abundance: .
v_gene: TRBV25-1
CDR3aa: CASSAITAYNEQFF
CDR3nt: TGTGCCAGCAGTGCTATCACCGCCTACAATGAGCAGTTCTTC

j_gene: TRBJ2-1
d_gene: .
abundance: .
v_gene: TRBV27
CDR3aa: CASSLGGNEQFF
CDR3nt: TGTGCCAGCAGTTTAGGAGGCAATGAGCAGTTCTTC

j_gene: TRBJ1-3
d_gene: TRBD1
abundance: once
v_gene: TRBV18
CDR3aa: CASSPPGQFISGNTIYF
CDR3nt: TGTGCCAGCTCACCACCGGGACAGTTCATCTCTGGAAACACCATATATTTT

j_gene: TRBJ2-3
d_gene: TRBD2
abundance: .
v_gene: TRBV4-1
CDR3aa: CASSARLAGDVDTQYF
CDR3nt: TGCGCCAGCAGCGCCCGACTAGCGGGAGACGTAGATACGCAGTATTTT

j_gene: TRBJ2-7
d_gene: TRBD2
abundance: .
v_gene: TRBV2
CDR3aa: CASRSGGGIEQYF
CDR3nt: TGTGCCAGCAGATCGGGCGGGGGTATCGAGCAGTACTTC

j_gene: TRBJ2-5
d_gene: TRBD2
abundance: .
v_gene: TRBV10-1
CDR3aa: CASSELADQETQYF
CDR3nt: TGCGCCAGCAGTGAGCTAGCGGACCAAGAGACCCAGTACTTC

j_gene: TRBJ2-7
d_gene: .
abundance: few
v_gene: TRBV3-1/TRBV3-2
CDR3aa: CASSQDGRDSYEQYF
CDR3nt: TGTGCCAGCAGCCAAGACGGGAGAGACTCCTACGAGCAGTACTTC

j_gene: TRBJ2-1
d_gene: .
abundance: .
v_gene: TRBV20-1
CDR3aa: CSASSPLRGYNEQFF
CDR3nt: TGCAGTGCTAGTTCCCCCCTTAGGGGCTACAATGAGCAGTTCTTC

j_gene: TRBJ1-5
d_gene: TRBD1
abundance: .
v_gene: TRBV5-1
CDR3aa: CASSPGTGSYSNQPQHF
CDR3nt: TGCGCCAGCAGCCCCGGGACAGGAAGTTATAGCAATCAGCCCCAGCATTTT

j_gene: TRBJ2-7
d_gene: .
abundance: .
v_gene: TRBV2
CDR3aa: CASSDTASYEQYF
CDR3nt: TGTGCCAGCAGTGACACAGCCAGCTACGAGCAGTACTTC

j_gene: TRBJ2-7
d_gene: .
abundance: .
v_gene: TRBV7-6
CDR3aa: CASSLAGYGTYEQYF
CDR3nt: TGTGCCAGCAGCTTAGCGGGCTACGGAACCTACGAGCAGTACTTC

j_gene: TRBJ1-2
d_gene: .
abundance: once
v_gene: TRBV25-1
CDR3aa: CASSRGGGYGYTF
CDR3nt: TGTGCCAGCAGTAGAGGTGGTGGCTATGGCTACACCTTC

j_gene: TRBJ1-4
d_gene: TRBD1
abundance: .
v_gene: TRBV6-2/TRBV6-3
CDR3aa: CASSDRGQGNEKLFF
CDR3nt: TGTGCCAGCAGCGACAGGGGGCAGGGTAATGAAAAACTGTTTTTT

j_gene: TRBJ1-1
d_gene: TRBD1
abundance: .
v_gene: TRBV19
CDR3aa: CASSIEGTANTEAFF
CDR3nt: TGTGCCAGTAGTATAGAAGGGACAGCGAACACTGAAGCTTTCTTT

j_gene: TRBJ2-3
d_gene: TRBD2
abundance: .
v_gene: TRBV27
CDR3aa: CASSLGVAGTQYF
CDR3nt: TGTGCCAGCAGTTTAGGGGTAGCGGGGACGCAGTATTTT

j_gene: TRBJ1-2
d_gene: .
abundance: once
v_gene: TRBV5-1
CDR3aa: CASSSSSQEPRVF
CDR3nt: TGCGCCAGCAGCTCCTCAAGTCAGGAACCCCGTGTCTTC

j_gene: TRBJ1-4
d_gene: .
abundance: .
v_gene: TRBV5-6
CDR3aa: CASSRQGEKLFF
CDR3nt: TGTGCCAGCAGCCGGCAGGGTGAAAAACTGTTTTTT

j_gene: TRBJ1-5
d_gene: TRBD1
abundance: .
v_gene: TRBV11-2
CDR3aa: CASSPDRASNQPQHF
CDR3nt: TGTGCCAGCAGCCCTGACAGGGCTAGCAATCAGCCCCAGCATTTT

j_gene: TRBJ2-2
d_gene: .
abundance: .
v_gene: TRBV25-1
CDR3aa: CASSKNQYTGELFF
CDR3nt: TGTGCCAGCAGTAAAAATCAGTACACCGGGGAGCTGTTTTTT

j_gene: TRBJ1-2
d_gene: .
abundance: .
v_gene: TRBV11-2
CDR3aa: CASSPYSQGGDGYTF
CDR3nt: TGTGCCAGCAGCCCGTACTCACAGGGAGGGGATGGCTACACCTTC

j_gene: TRBJ1-1
d_gene: .
abundance: .
v_gene: TRBV5-1
CDR3aa: CASSLWPGEAFF
CDR3nt: TGCGCCAGCAGCTTGTGGCCAGGGGAAGCTTTCTTT

j_gene: TRBJ2-5
d_gene: .
abundance: .
v_gene: TRBV5-4
CDR3aa: CASSLDPGQETQYF
CDR3nt: TGTGCCAGCAGCTTGGATCCAGGGCAAGAGACCCAGTACTTC

j_gene: TRBJ1-6
d_gene: TRBD1
abundance: .
v_gene: TRBV6-5
CDR3aa: CASSYSGQGGSPLHF
CDR3nt: TGTGCCAGCAGTTACTCGGGACAGGGAGGATCACCCCTCCACTTT

j_gene: TRBJ2-7
d_gene: TRBD2
abundance: .
v_gene: TRBV5-4
CDR3aa: CASSPELAGGLHEQYF
CDR3nt: TGTGCCAGCAGCCCGGAACTAGCGGGGGGGCTCCACGAGCAGTACTTC

j_gene: TRBJ2-7
d_gene: .
abundance: once
v_gene: TRBV2
CDR3aa: CASSEPPPSYEQYF
CDR3nt: TGTGCCAGCAGTGAACCCCCCCCCAGCTACGAGCAGTACTTC

j_gene: TRBJ2-2
d_gene: TRBD2
abundance: .
v_gene: TRBV5-1
CDR3aa: CASSSALPGGTGELFF
CDR3nt: TGCGCCAGCAGCTCCGCACTCCCGGGGGGGACCGGGGAGCTGTTTTTT

j_gene: TRBJ1-5
d_gene: .
abundance: .
v_gene: TRBV19
CDR3aa: CASSIGGTDSNQPQHF
CDR3nt: TGTGCCAGTAGTATTGGTGGCACAGATAGCAATCAGCCCCAGCATTTT

j_gene: TRBJ2-2
d_gene: TRBD2
abundance: .
v_gene: TRBV11-2
CDR3aa: CASSRSLAGRTGELFF
CDR3nt: TGTGCCAGCAGCCGATCACTAGCGGGAAGAACCGGGGAGCTGTTTTTT

j_gene: TRBJ2-7
d_gene: .
abundance: .
v_gene: TRBV14
CDR3aa: CASSQELLGLGYEQYF
CDR3nt: TGTGCCAGCAGCCAAGAACTACTTGGACTGGGTTACGAGCAGTACTTC

j_gene: TRBJ1-1
d_gene: .
abundance: .
v_gene: TRBV7-9
CDR3aa: CASSLDPGGRTEAFF
CDR3nt: TGTGCCAGCAGCTTAGATCCGGGGGGGAGGACTGAAGCTTTCTTT

j_gene: TRBJ2-1
d_gene: TRBD2
abundance: .
v_gene: TRBV5-1
CDR3aa: CASSLEGGRASNEQFF
CDR3nt: TGCGCCAGCAGCTTGGAGGGCGGGAGGGCCTCCAATGAGCAGTTCTTC

j_gene: TRBJ2-1
d_gene: TRBD2
abundance: .
v_gene: TRBV5-1
CDR3aa: CASSPTTSGSYEQFF
CDR3nt: TGCGCCAGCAGCCCTACGACTAGCGGGAGCTATGAGCAGTTCTTC

j_gene: TRBJ1-1
d_gene: .
abundance: .
v_gene: TRBV6-5
CDR3aa: CASKGLGANTEAFF
CDR3nt: TGTGCCAGCAAAGGTTTGGGGGCGAACACTGAAGCTTTCTTT

j_gene: TRBJ2-3
d_gene: TRBD2
abundance: .
v_gene: TRBV19
CDR3aa: CASSIGLAGGPTDTQYF
CDR3nt: TGTGCCAGTAGTATTGGGCTAGCGGGGGGGCCCACAGATACGCAGTATTTT

j_gene: TRBJ2-2
d_gene: TRBD1
abundance: .
v_gene: TRBV6-5
CDR3aa: CASSLGQVDTGELFF
CDR3nt: TGTGCCAGCAGTTTAGGACAGGTAGACACCGGGGAGCTGTTTTTT

j_gene: TRBJ1-2
d_gene: TRBD1
abundance: few
v_gene: TRBV2
CDR3aa: CASSGIATGDYGYTF
CDR3nt: TGTGCCAGCAGTGGAATAGCGACAGGGGACTATGGCTACACCTTC

j_gene: TRBJ1-5
d_gene: .
abundance: .
v_gene: TRBV7-6
CDR3aa: CASSLAIPQDQPQHF
CDR3nt: TGTGCCAGCAGCTTGGCGATTCCCCAGGATCAGCCCCAGCATTTT

j_gene: TRBJ1-2
d_gene: TRBD1
abundance: .
v_gene: TRBV7-2
CDR3aa: CASSSLQGESF
CDR3nt: TGTGCCAGCAGCTCACTACAGGGGGAGTCCTTC

j_gene: TRBJ2-1
d_gene: .
abundance: few
v_gene: TRBV29-1
CDR3aa: CSGNSGNEQFF
CDR3nt: TGCAGCGGTAATAGCGGAAATGAGCAGTTCTTC

j_gene: TRBJ2-7
d_gene: .
abundance: .
v_gene: TRBV4-1
CDR3aa: CASSQLAGLTYEQYF
CDR3nt: TGCGCCAGCAGCCAACTCGCGGGACTCACTTACGAGCAGTACTTC

j_gene: TRBJ2-1
d_gene: TRBD2
abundance: once
v_gene: TRBV3-1/TRBV3-2
CDR3aa: CASSLTAGAHNEQFF
CDR3nt: TGTGCCAGCAGCCTAACGGCGGGAGCCCACAATGAGCAGTTCTTC

j_gene: TRBJ2-2
d_gene: .
abundance: .
v_gene: TRBV11-2
CDR3aa: CASRIWGRGTRTGELFF
CDR3nt: TGTGCCAGCAGGATATGGGGGCGGGGGACCAGAACCGGGGAGCTGTTTTTT

j_gene: TRBJ1-1
d_gene: TRBD1
abundance: .
v_gene: TRBV19
CDR3aa: CASMERTGVRLTEAFF
CDR3nt: TGTGCCAGTATGGAGCGGACAGGGGTGCGCTTGACTGAAGCTTTCTTT

j_gene: TRBJ2-7
d_gene: TRBD2
abundance: once
v_gene: TRBV14
CDR3aa: CASSQSGGAREQYF
CDR3nt: TGTGCCAGCAGCCAGAGCGGGGGGGCTCGGGAGCAGTACTTC

j_gene: TRBJ1-5
d_gene: TRBD1
abundance: few
v_gene: TRBV5-6
CDR3aa: CASSADRGSQPQHF
CDR3nt: TGTGCCAGCAGCGCGGACAGGGGCAGTCAGCCCCAGCATTTT

j_gene: TRBJ2-2
d_gene: TRBD2
abundance: .
v_gene: TRBV12-5
CDR3aa: CASGLVSTGLGSGELFF
CDR3nt: TGTGCTAGTGGTTTGGTAAGTACGGGACTAGGTTCCGGGGAGCTGTTTTTT

j_gene: TRBJ1-1
d_gene: TRBD1
abundance: .
v_gene: TRBV4-1
CDR3aa: CASSRHRGNTEAFF
CDR3nt: TGCGCCAGCAGCCGTCACAGGGGGAACACTGAAGCTTTCTTT

j_gene: TRBJ2-5
d_gene: TRBD1
abundance: .
v_gene: TRBV19
CDR3aa: CASRRTGEETQYF
CDR3nt: TGTGCCAGTAGAAGGACAGGGGAAGAGACCCAGTACTTC

j_gene: TRBJ2-7
d_gene: TRBD1
abundance: .
v_gene: TRBV6-5
CDR3aa: CASSYAMLDRGQQYF
CDR3nt: TGTGCCAGCAGTTACGCCATGCTGGACAGGGGGCAGCAGTACTTC

j_gene: TRBJ2-5
d_gene: .
abundance: .
v_gene: TRBV21-1
CDR3aa: CASNAEAGGPSETQYF
CDR3nt: TGTGCCAGCAATGCGGAAGCGGGAGGGCCCAGTGAGACCCAGTACTTC

j_gene: TRBJ2-2
d_gene: .
abundance: .
v_gene: TRBV5-4
CDR3aa: CASSSEPGLDTGELFF
CDR3nt: TGTGCCAGCAGCTCGGAACCAGGGTTGGACACCGGGGAGCTGTTTTTT